Below, 4 T cell receptor beta chains from the same sample are listed, as sequenced in a study of PD-1 blockade in classical Hodgkin lymphoma. Sequenced by immunoSEQ multiplex PCR; TCRdb stores in-frame clones only, minus some. The sample lists 7,000 to 8,500 clones, more than 60% seen once, with roughly 8.1% in the top ten. Time point reported: newly diagnosed, previously untreated cHL patient sample. Sequenced material: peripheral blood mononuclear cells (PBMCs). The receptors shown here come from a human donor with classical Hodgkin lymphoma.

This clone was seen just once. V gene TRBV19 combines with J gene TRBJ2-5; D could derive from TRBD1 or TRBD2 (5 bases each). The ends were cut back, 7 bases at V and 5 bases at J, with 17 bases in the middle. CDR3 length: 14 residues. Germline V lookup: CDR1 LNHDA, CDR2 SQIVND (reference sequence). The CDR3 here is CASTSGDLGETQYF. The CDR3 DNA reads as TGTGCCAGTACCTCTGGGGACCTTGGGGAGACCCAGTACTTC. The complete variable domain, with remaining parts taken from reference TRBV19 and TRBJ2-5, reads DGGITQSPKYLFRKEGQNVTLSCEQNLNHDAMYWYRQDPGQGLRLIYYSQIVNDFQKGDIAEGYSVSREKKESFPLTVTSAQKNPTAFYLCASTSGDLGETQYFGPGTRLLVL.

V is TRBV19 and J is TRBJ2-7; weak D call: TRBD1 (6 bases). CDR1 is LNHDA and CDR2 is SQIVND in the germline V gene (reference sequence). The CDR3 spans 13 residues. Trimming pared 10 bases from V and 1 base from J, leaving 14 bases between. CDR3 bases: TGTGCCATTCCTCTAACAGGGTCCTACGAGCAGTACTTC. Translated, it gives CAIPLTGSYEQYF.

About this clone itself: Other nucleotide sequences in the sample specify the same CDR3. The chain recombines TRBV2 with TRBJ2-5; 7 nucleotides align to TRBD1. The ends lost 4 bases at V and 2 bases at J; junction bases unmatched: 1. Per germline, CDR1 SNHLY and CDR2 FYNNEI. There are 13 residues in the CDR3. CDR3 DNA sequence: TGTGCCAGCAGTGGGGACAGTCAAGAGACCCAGTACTTC. It translates to CASSGDSQETQYF.

This chain uses TRBV6-1 with TRBJ2-7; TRBD2 might be the D (6 bases). Trimming removed 6 bases at V and 7 bases at J, with 22 bases between. CDR1 is MNHNS, CDR2 SASEGT, per germline. The CDR3 runs to 15 residues. The DNA of the CDR3 is TGTGCCAGCAGGCAATCTATAGCGGAGTCAGAAGAGCAGTACTTC. Translation: CASRQSIAESEEQYF.